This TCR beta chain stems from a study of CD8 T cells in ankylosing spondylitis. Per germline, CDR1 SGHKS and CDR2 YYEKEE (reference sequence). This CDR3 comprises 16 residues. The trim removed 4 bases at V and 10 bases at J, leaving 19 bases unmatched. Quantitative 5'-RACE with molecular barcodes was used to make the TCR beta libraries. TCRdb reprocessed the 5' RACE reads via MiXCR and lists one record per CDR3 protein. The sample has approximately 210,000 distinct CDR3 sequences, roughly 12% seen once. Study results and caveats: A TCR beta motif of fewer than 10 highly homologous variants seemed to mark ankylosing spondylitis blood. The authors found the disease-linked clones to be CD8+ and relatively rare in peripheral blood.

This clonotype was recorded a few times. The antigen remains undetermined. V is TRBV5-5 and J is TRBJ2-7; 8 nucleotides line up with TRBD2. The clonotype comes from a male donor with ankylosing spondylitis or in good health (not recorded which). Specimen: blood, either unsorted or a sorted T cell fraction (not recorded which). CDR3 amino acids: CASSRFPNRAGVDQYF. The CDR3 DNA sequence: TGTGCCAGCAGCCGCTTCCCTAATCGAGCGGGAGTGGACCAGTACTTC.